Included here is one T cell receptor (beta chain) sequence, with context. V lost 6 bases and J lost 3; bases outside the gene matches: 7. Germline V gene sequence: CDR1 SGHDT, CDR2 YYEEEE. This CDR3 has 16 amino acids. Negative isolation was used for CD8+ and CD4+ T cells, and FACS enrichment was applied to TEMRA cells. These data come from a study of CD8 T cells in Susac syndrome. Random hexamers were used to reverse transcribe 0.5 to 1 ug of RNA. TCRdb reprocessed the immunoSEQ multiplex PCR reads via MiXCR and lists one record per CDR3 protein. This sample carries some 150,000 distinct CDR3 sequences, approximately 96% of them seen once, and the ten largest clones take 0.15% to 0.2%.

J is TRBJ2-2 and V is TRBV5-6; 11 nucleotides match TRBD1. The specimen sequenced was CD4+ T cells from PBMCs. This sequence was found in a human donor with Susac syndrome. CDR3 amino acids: CASNLRDRGDTGELFF. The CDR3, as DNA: TGTGCCAGCAACCTCCGGGACAGGGGGGACACCGGGGAGCTGTTTTTT.